These 32 T cell receptor beta chains originate from one sample sequenced in a study of cytomegalovirus exposure and HLA in healthy donors (dated by TCRdb to the late 2010s). Library prep was done by the immunoSEQ multiplex PCR assay. TCRdb stores this immuneACCESS table with in-frame sequences only. Part of the clones is absent; in the studies checked, under half of the shortfall reflects unresolved V genes, and no reason is known for the rest. This sample gives about 65,000 clones in total; 90% to 95% of them show up just once. Jointly, the top ten make up around 4.5% of the sample. Sequences were obtained from PBMCs. Receptors were obtained from a young man in good health and CMV-seropositive.

This sequence joins TRBV27 and TRBJ2-1; TRBD2 might be the D (5 bases). This CDR3 region has 14 residues. Trimming stripped 2 bases from V and 4 bases from J, with 9 bases between. CDR1 is MNHEY, CDR2 SMNVEV, per germline (reference sequence). The CDR3 region is CASSLNRGYNEQFF. In nucleotides, the CDR3 is TGTGCCAGCAGTTTAAACCGGGGTTACAATGAGCAGTTCTTC.

V is TRBV28 and J is TRBJ1-2; a weak D match, TRBD1 (6 bases). The CDR3 sequence is 18 residues long. Trimming left V 1 base short and J 0 bases short, with 18 bases between. Germline lookup yields CDR1 MDHEN and CDR2 SYDVKM. The CDR3 protein is CASSLLGTPLLPNYGYTF. CDR3 in DNA: TGTGCCAGCAGTTTATTAGGGACACCACTCCTCCCTAACTATGGCTACACCTTC.

This clone showed up just once. J is TRBJ2-3 and V is TRBV7-9, with D possibly TRBD2 on 6 matching bases. Germline CDR1 is SEHNR and CDR2 is FQNEAQ (reference sequence). Trimming took 5 bases from V and 2 from J, leaving 11 bases between them. The CDR3 sequence is 14 residues long. CDR3 sequence reads: CASSPGTSTDTQYF. CDR3 DNA sequence: TGTGCCAGCAGCCCAGGGACTTCCACAGATACGCAGTATTTT.

The chain recombines TRBV4-1 with TRBJ2-2, with D uncertain. Germline CDR1 is MGHRA and CDR2 is YSYEKL. V was trimmed by 1 base and J by 6 bases, leaving 21 bases between them. CDR3 size: 18 residues. The CDR3 is CASSQATTGDRRSGELFF. The CDR3 bases are TGCGCCAGCAGCCAAGCGACCACCGGAGATCGGCGCTCCGGGGAGCTGTTTTTT.

V gene TRBV2 combines with J gene TRBJ1-5; TRBD1 is a possible D gene (5 bases). CDR1 is SNHLY and CDR2 is FYNNEI in the germline V gene. Trimming stripped 7 bases from V and 4 bases from J, with 17 bases between. The CDR3 is 15 amino acids. This CDR3 is CASKLRTTKNQPQHF. CDR3 sequence (DNA): TGTGCCAGCAAGCTGCGGACAACGAAAAATCAGCCCCAGCATTTT.

The chain employs TRBV5-1 and TRBJ1-4; D may be TRBD1 (6 bases). The V gene lost 1 base and the J gene lost 8 bases, with 12 bases spanning the gap. The CDR3 is 14 residues long. Germline CDR1 and CDR2: SGHRS and YFSETQ. The CDR3 coding sequence is TGCGCCAGCAGCTTGCAGGGGAGACGGGAAAAACTGTTTTTT. The encoded protein is CASSLQGRREKLFF.

This chain joins TRBV6-6 and TRBJ2-1, with 9 bases lining up with TRBD1. The CDR3 extends over 15 amino acids. V was pared by 6 bases and J by 7 bases, with 10 bases of the junction left unmatched. The germline CDR1 and CDR2 sequences are MNHNY and SVGAGI (reference sequence). CDR3 loop: CASSPGQGFPNEQFF. DNA for the CDR3: TGTGCCAGCAGCCCAGGACAGGGGTTCCCTAATGAGCAGTTCTTC.

CDR3 sequence: CASSPRVGIGGTDLSPLHF. The CDR3 DNA reads as TGTGCCAGCAGCCCCAGGGTTGGGATAGGTGGGACAGACCTTTCACCCCTCCACTTT. The chain is built from TRBV9 and TRBJ1-6; TRBD1 aligns across 7 bases. CDR1 is SGDLS, CDR2 YYNGEE, per germline. V lost 4 bases to trimming and J lost 9 bases; unmatched junction nucleotides: 22. This CDR3 comprises 19 residues.

Here the CDR3 reads CASRILTGGYTGELFF. CDR3 nucleotide sequence: TGTGCCAGCAGAATACTGACAGGGGGTTACACCGGGGAGCTGTTTTTT. This chain joins TRBV2 and TRBJ2-2, with 9 positions matching TRBD1. The V gene end was trimmed by 6 bases and the J gene end by 3 bases; junction bases not matched to a gene: 8. In germline, CDR1 is SNHLY, CDR2 FYNNEI. The CDR3 covers 16 residues.

This chain connects TRBV10-3 to TRBJ1-2; TRBD1 is a possible D gene (5 bases). This CDR3 is built from 14 residues. The ends were cut back, 6 bases at V and 5 bases at J, with 16 bases in the middle. Germline V gene data show CDR1 as ENHRY and CDR2 as SYGVKD. CDR3 in amino acids: CAISLADGGYGYTF. CDR3 coding DNA: TGTGCCATCAGCCTGGCGGACGGGGGTTATGGCTACACCTTC.

For the CDR3, the DNA is TGTGCCAGCAGTCATGACAGGGACGAGCAGTACTTC. Protein product: CASSHDRDEQYF. The chain uses TRBV11-3 and TRBJ2-7; 7 positions match TRBD1. V was pared by 6 bases and J by 5 bases, with 4 bases of the junction left unmatched. CDR1 SGHNT and CDR2 YENEEA come from the germline V gene. The CDR3 has 12 residues. The full variable domain, its missing parts supplied by reference TRBV11-3 and TRBJ2-7, is EAGVVQSPRYKIIEKKQPVAFWCNPISGHNTLYWYLQNLGQGPELLIRYENEEAVDDSQLPKDRFSAERLKGVDSTLKIQPAELGDSAVYLCASSHDRDEQYFGPGTRLTVT.

This sequence joins TRBV29-1 and TRBJ2-7; TRBD1 is a possible D gene (9 bases). CDR1 and CDR2 from the germline V gene are SQVTM and ANQGSEA. The CDR3 loop spans 16 amino acids. Trimming removed 7 bases from V and 0 bases from J, with 22 bases in between. CDR3 bases: TGCAGCGCCGGGGGGGACAGGGAAGGGTTCTCCTACGAGCAGTACTTC. Residues: CSAGGDREGFSYEQYF.

V and J are TRBV9 and TRBJ2-2; 11 nucleotides agree with TRBD2. The CDR3 runs to 16 residues. Germline trimming cut 4 bases from V and 5 bases from J; bases unmatched to any gene: 7. Germline-derived CDR1 and CDR2 are SGDLS and YYNGEE. The CDR3 loop is CASSRLLAGATGELFF. Here the CDR3 DNA reads TGTGCCAGCAGCAGATTACTAGCGGGGGCGACCGGGGAGCTGTTTTTT.

The chain uses TRBV19 and TRBJ1-3, with a possible D match to TRBD1 (6 bases). The V gene's germline CDR1 is LNHDA and CDR2 SQIVND (reference sequence). The CDR3 length is 16 residues. The V end was cut by 3 bases, the J end by 0 bases, with 12 bases between. The DNA for the CDR3 is TGTGCCAGTAGTATGAGGGGACAAAACTCTGGAAACACCATATATTTT. It encodes CASSMRGQNSGNTIYF. Variable domain in full (rest from reference TRBV19 and TRBJ1-3): DGGITQSPKYLFRKEGQNVTLSCEQNLNHDAMYWYRQDPGQGLRLIYYSQIVNDFQKGDIAEGYSVSREKKESFPLTVTSAQKNPTAFYLCASSMRGQNSGNTIYFGEGSWLTVV.

V and J are TRBV6-1 and TRBJ2-5; a possible D gene is TRBD1 (5 bases). CDR1 and CDR2 from the germline V gene are MNHNS and SASEGT. The CDR3 runs to 14 residues. Trimming cost V 6 bases and J 1 base, with 12 bases left between them. The CDR3 DNA reads TGTGCCAGCAGAGAGACAGTAGCCCAAGAGACCCAGTACTTC. It specifies CASRETVAQETQYF.

The chain carries TRBV11-2 and TRBJ2-1; D gene ambiguous. CDR3 length: 13 residues. Deletions cut 3 bases from V and 6 bases from J, with 9 bases between. The germline CDR1 and CDR2 sequences are SGHAT and FQNNGV. CDR3 sequence: CASSLRPTNEQFF. The CDR3, as DNA: TGTGCCAGCAGCTTGCGGCCTACCAATGAGCAGTTCTTC.

V is TRBV6-5 and J is TRBJ1-2; TRBD1 agrees at 8 bases. Germline V CDR1 and CDR2: MNHEY, SVGAGI. The CDR3 is made up of 14 amino acids. J was trimmed by 10 bases and V by 0 bases; bases with no gene match: 7. CDR3 sequence: CASSYSGQGADYTF. The CDR3 nucleotides read TGTGCCAGCAGTTACTCGGGGCAGGGGGCCGACTACACCTTC.

This chain connects TRBV15 to TRBJ2-7; 8 bases are shared with TRBD2. In germline, CDR1 is LNHNV, CDR2 YYDKDF (reference sequence). The CDR3 sequence is 21 residues long. The V and J ends lost 1 base and 0 bases, in that order; junction bases with no gene match: 20. The chain's CDR3 is CATSRVLLGGGSLPSSYEQYF. CDR3 DNA sequence: TGTGCCACCAGCAGAGTACTGCTCGGGGGGGGATCCCTTCCGAGCTCCTACGAGCAGTACTTC.

J is TRBJ2-3 and V is TRBV27; TRBD1 matches 7 bases. Unmatched junction bases numbered 6, after V lost 5 bases and J lost 1 base. CDR1 and CDR2 (germline): MNHEY, SMNVEV (reference sequence). The CDR3 spans 15 residues. The CDR3: CASSPQGVGTDTQYF. The CDR3 nucleotides are TGTGCCAGCAGTCCCCAGGGGGTTGGCACAGATACGCAGTATTTT.

The genes are TRBV4-1 and TRBJ1-1, with 9 bases fitting TRBD1. Germline CDR1 and CDR2: MGHRA and YSYEKL. The CDR3 runs to 15 residues. Trimming cost V 3 bases and J 0 bases; bases outside gene matches: 2. The CDR3 spells CASSHGQGMNTEAFF. DNA of the CDR3: TGCGCCAGCAGCCATGGACAGGGGATGAACACTGAAGCTTTCTTT.

The chain is built from TRBV7-9 and TRBJ1-1, with a weak D call TRBD1 (5 bases). The length of the CDR3 is 14 residues. V was clipped by 5 bases and J by 4 bases, with 14 bases between them. The germline V gene has CDR1 SEHNR and CDR2 FQNEAQ (reference sequence). CDR3 DNA sequence: TGTGCCAGCAGCCCAGCGTTGGGGGGCACTGAAGCTTTCTTT. It codes for CASSPALGGTEAFF. The variable domain in full, with the rest retrieved from reference TRBV7-9 and TRBJ1-1, is DTGVSQNPRHKITKRGQNVTFRCDPISEHNRLYWYRQTLGQGPEFLTYFQNEAQLEKSRLLSDRFSAERPKGSFSTLEIQRTEQGDSAMYLCASSPALGGTEAFFGQGTRLTVV.

The rearrangement uses TRBV5-1 and TRBJ1-3; D is unclear. Germline V lookup: CDR1 SGHRS, CDR2 YFSETQ. There are 14 residues in the CDR3. The V end was cut by 0 bases, the J end by 4 bases, with 8 bases between. CDR3 nucleotide sequence: TGCGCCAGCAGCTTGGGAGCGTTCGGAAACACCATATATTTT. This sequence encodes CASSLGAFGNTIYF.

This chain connects TRBV5-1 to TRBJ1-3; TRBD1 aligns across 9 bases. The CDR3 runs to 13 residues. CDR1 SGHRS and CDR2 YFSETQ come from the germline V gene. J gave up 8 bases and V 7 bases, and 7 bases lay outside the gene matches. The chain's CDR3 is CASRGQGFDTIYF. In nucleotides, the CDR3 is TGCGCCAGCCGGGGACAGGGCTTTGACACCATATATTTT.

J is TRBJ2-5 and V is TRBV7-2; 12 bases map to TRBD2. Germline-derived CDR1 and CDR2 are SGHTA and FQGNSA. The CDR3 has 17 amino acids. The V and J ends lost 4 bases and 4 bases, in that order; junction bases with no gene match: 10. CDR3: CASSSKWSGLAGETQYF. The CDR3 region has the DNA TGTGCCAGCAGCTCTAAATGGTCGGGACTAGCGGGAGAGACCCAGTACTTC.

This chain uses TRBV6-1 with TRBJ2-5; 13 bases map to TRBD2. CDR1 and CDR2 (germline): MNHNS, SASEGT. The length of the CDR3 is 15 residues. The J segment lost 4 bases and the V segment lost 4 bases, leaving 3 bases of the junction unmatched. CDR3 sequence reads: CASSVLAGGGETQYF. The DNA for the CDR3 is TGTGCCAGCAGTGTACTAGCGGGGGGGGGAGAGACCCAGTACTTC.

V gene TRBV2 combines with J gene TRBJ2-7; D may be TRBD1 (6 bases). V lost 5 bases to trimming and J lost 1 base, with 9 bases between them. Per germline, CDR1 SNHLY and CDR2 FYNNEI. The CDR3 is 13 residues long. The CDR3 is CASSRGRSYEQYF. The CDR3 nucleotides read TGTGCCAGCAGTAGGGGGAGATCCTACGAGCAGTACTTC.

This clone was observed once. The chain has TRBV4-3 and TRBJ2-7; D gene ambiguous. Germline CDR1 and CDR2: LGHNA and YSLEER. The CDR3 contains 15 residues. V dropped 0 bases and J dropped 2 bases, with 11 bases sitting between them. The DNA of the CDR3 is TGCGCCAGCAGCCAAGACAGGCAACCCACCTACGAGCAGTACTTC. Translated, it gives CASSQDRQPTYEQYF.

The genes are TRBV7-2 and TRBJ2-3, with TRBD2 identical over 11 bases. The length of the CDR3 is 14 residues. The junction had 5 bases not matched to a gene; V was cut back by 5 bases and J by 7 bases. Germline assignment: CDR1 SGHTA and CDR2 FQGNSA. The CDR3 here is CASSTGLAGNTQYF. In nucleotides, the CDR3 is TGTGCCAGCAGCACCGGACTAGCGGGTAATACGCAGTATTTT.

This clone was seen a single time. The chain uses TRBV6-6 and TRBJ2-7; possible D gene TRBD2, 6 bases. Trimming removed 5 bases from V and 3 bases from J, with 14 bases in between. The CDR3 loop spans 14 amino acids. Germline V gives CDR1 MNHNY, CDR2 SVGAGI (reference sequence). CDR3 DNA sequence: TGTGCCAGCAGTCTACTAGCTGAAGACTACGAGCAGTACTTC. Amino acids: CASSLLAEDYEQYF.

The chain employs TRBV28 and TRBJ1-1; 9 bases match TRBD1. The CDR3 is made up of 13 amino acids. Trimming at V came to 2 bases and at J to 11 bases, leaving 6 bases not matched to a gene. CDR1 is MDHEN and CDR2 is SYDVKM in the germline V gene. CDR3 protein: CASSLGDREFAFF. CDR3 bases: TGTGCCAGCAGTTTAGGGGACAGGGAGTTTGCTTTCTTT.

V usage is TRBV7-9 and J usage is TRBJ2-2; D not resolved. The V and J ends lost 5 bases and 6 bases respectively, with 7 bases between them. The CDR3 length is 12 residues. Germline CDR1 reads SEHNR; CDR2 reads FQNEAQ (reference sequence). The CDR3: CASSPRAGELFF. The CDR3 nucleotides read TGTGCCAGCAGCCCGCGTGCCGGGGAGCTGTTTTTT.

V is TRBV7-2 and J is TRBJ2-7; D possibly corresponds to TRBD2 (7 bases). The CDR3 loop spans 13 amino acids. Germline CDR1 SGHTA, CDR2 FQGNSA. The ends were cut back, 8 bases at V and 3 bases at J, with 14 bases in the middle. CDR3 sequence reads: CASEPGGNYEQYF. Here the CDR3 DNA reads TGTGCCAGCGAGCCGGGGGGCAACTACGAGCAGTACTTC.